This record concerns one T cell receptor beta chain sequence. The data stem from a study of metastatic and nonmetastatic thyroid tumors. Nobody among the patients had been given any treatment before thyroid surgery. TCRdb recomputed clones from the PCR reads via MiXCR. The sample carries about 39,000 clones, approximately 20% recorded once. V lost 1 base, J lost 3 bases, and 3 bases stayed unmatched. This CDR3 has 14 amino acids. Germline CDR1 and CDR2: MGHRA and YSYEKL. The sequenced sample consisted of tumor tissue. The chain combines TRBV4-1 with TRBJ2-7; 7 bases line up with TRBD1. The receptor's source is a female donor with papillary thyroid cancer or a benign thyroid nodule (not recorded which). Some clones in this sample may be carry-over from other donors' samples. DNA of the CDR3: TGCGCCAGCAGCCAAGCTAACAGGGGCTACGAGCAGTACTTC. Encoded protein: CASSQANRGYEQYF.